This is a list of T cell receptor beta chains from one sample in a study of T-cell reconstitution after alpha-beta-depleted transplantation in children. In TCRdb, the PCR reads were re-called with MiXCR into one record per CDR3 protein. This table holds around 450,000 distinct CDR3 sequences, around 16% found once. Specimen: PBMCs, mostly from graft donor cells, collected 360 days after TCRalphabeta/CD19-depleted stem cell transplant. The receptors were sampled from a boy younger than two who had a stem cell transplant for Wiskott-Aldrich syndrome, so the T cells may come from the graft donor. Each CDR3 is given with its conserved first and last residue. Each record gives: CDR3 length, V gene, clone size, J gene, CDR3 protein. Clone size is not always given. Where it is, it says once, few, many or a class for expanded clones.

12,TRBV6-6,few,TRBJ2-5,CASSYRQETQYF
14,TRBV12-3/TRBV12-4,few,TRBJ2-5,CASSRRTSLETQYF
12,TRBV20-1,-,TRBJ2-1,CSARPHSNEQFF
16,TRBV5-1,-,TRBJ2-3,CASSLASSASTDTQYF
14,TRBV7-9,-,TRBJ1-5,CASSFGRSNQPQHF
16,TRBV7-2,-,TRBJ1-3,CASSLELGLAGNTIYF
18,TRBV9,-,TRBJ2-2,CASSVGLAGESSTGELFF
14,TRBV28,few,TRBJ1-1,CASSLIDRNTEAFF
13,TRBV24-1,once,TRBJ2-7,CATSAGTVYEQYF
17,TRBV4-1,-,TRBJ2-2,CASSQDALAGRTGELFF
15,TRBV5-1,-,TRBJ2-7,CASSLGAAGKGEQYF
15,TRBV24-1,-,TRBJ2-2,CATSGGRPNTGELFF
19,TRBV7-6,few,TRBJ2-1,CASSLVWLAGLHSYNEQFF
11,TRBV20-1,-,TRBJ2-1,CSAIPETTQFF